There are a few counts of the clone carrying this T cell receptor (beta chain). Its antigen is unidentified. The sample belongs to a study of T cells in Graves' hyperthyroidism and ophthalmopathy. Overall study results and limits: Ophthalmopathy and stable hyperthyroidism were separated by a 13 V-J model.

Amplified TCR beta CDR3 regions came from RNA transcripts. In the first-round RT-PCR of the TCR CDR3, the HTBI primer set was used. TCRdb re-derived calls from the multiplex PCR reads in MiXCR, one entry per CDR3 protein. Among 380,000 or so distinct CDR3 sequences, around 13% were seen once, and the ten largest hold around 25%. Each patient was aged 18 to 65 and had newly diagnosed hyperthyroidism of under 2 months' duration. Diagnoses were established using clinical symptoms, serum thyroxine and TRAb, thyroid ultrasound and orbital computed tomography. The source of the PBMCs was around 9 ml of fresh peripheral blood. V dropped 3 bases and J dropped 1; count of bases not matched to a gene: 2. The CDR3 is 13 amino acids. From germline, CDR1 is GTSNPN and CDR2 SVGIG (reference sequence).

The TCR originated in a woman in her thirties with Graves' hyperthyroidism. Sample: blood. The chain uses TRBV30 and TRBJ2-5; TRBD2 matches at 7 bases. CDR3 loop: CAWSGLGQETQYF. In nucleotides, the CDR3 is TGTGCCTGGAGCGGACTAGGCCAAGAGACCCAGTACTTC.